This TCR beta chain was captured in a study of shared clonotypes between healthy human individuals. The germline V and J ends were trimmed by 0 bases and 2 bases, with 5 bases remaining between them. Germline lookup yields CDR1 MNHEY and CDR2 SVGAGI. The CDR3 covers 13 residues. Only in-frame clones appear in the TCRdb table, and some are missing; sequencing was by immunoSEQ multiplex PCR. The table records 2,500,000 or so clones, just under 95% of them present only once. The study, taken as a whole, reports: Sequencing depth was expected to affect clonotype sharing among donors. Generally, naive subsets came out with larger estimated richness than memory subsets. Naive CD4 clonotypes were shared across a handful of donors at around 5.4%.

This clone appeared once. Antigen specificity is unknown. Other DNA sequences within the sample encode an identical CDR3. Those who donated, Caucasian adults without exception, all lived in Nashville, Tennessee. This TCR was sampled from a man aged 18 to 29 in good health. Some clones in this sample may be carry-over from other donors' samples. This rearrangement joins TRBV6-5 to TRBJ2-7, with D possibly being TRBD2 (5 bases). The sequenced material came from naive CD4+ T cells from PBMCs. This sample's subset: CD45RA+ positively selected. The CDR3 sequence is CASSYSGTYEQYF. As DNA, the CDR3 is TGTGCCAGCAGTTACTCCGGGACCTACGAGCAGTACTTC.